This record looks at one T cell receptor (beta chain) sequence and its context. The antigen is unknown. The data stem from a study of CD4+ T cells in melanoma. Study-wide results and limits: Neoantigen-specific CD4+ T cells in melanoma reportedly had diverse differentiation states.

The CDR3 loop spans 11 amino acids. The germline V gene has CDR1 LNHDA and CDR2 SQIVND (reference sequence). The V gene lost 6 bases and the J gene lost 7 bases, with 9 bases spanning the gap. This table comes from immunoSEQ multiplex PCR, and its TCRdb copy is limited to in-frame clones, with some not included. Of about 110,000 clones in the sample, 92% were seen once. The chain couples TRBV19 to TRBJ1-1, with D possibly TRBD1 on 5 matching bases. The material sequenced was peripheral blood. The origin of this receptor is a human donor with melanoma. CDR3 protein: CASRLTGEAFF. DNA for the CDR3: TGTGCCAGTAGGTTAACAGGTGAAGCTTTCTTT.